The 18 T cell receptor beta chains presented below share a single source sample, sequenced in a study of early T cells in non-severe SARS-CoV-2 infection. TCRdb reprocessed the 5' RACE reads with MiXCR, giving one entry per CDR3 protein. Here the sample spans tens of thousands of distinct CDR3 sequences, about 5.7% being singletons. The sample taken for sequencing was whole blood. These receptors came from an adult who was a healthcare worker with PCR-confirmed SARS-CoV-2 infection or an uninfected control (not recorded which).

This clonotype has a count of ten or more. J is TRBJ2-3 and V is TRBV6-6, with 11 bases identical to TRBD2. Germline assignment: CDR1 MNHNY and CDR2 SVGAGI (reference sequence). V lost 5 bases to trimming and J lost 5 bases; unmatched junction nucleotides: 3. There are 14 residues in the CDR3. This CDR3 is CASSHGLAGDTQYF. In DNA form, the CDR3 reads TGTGCCAGCAGTCACGGACTAGCGGGAGATACGCAGTATTTT.

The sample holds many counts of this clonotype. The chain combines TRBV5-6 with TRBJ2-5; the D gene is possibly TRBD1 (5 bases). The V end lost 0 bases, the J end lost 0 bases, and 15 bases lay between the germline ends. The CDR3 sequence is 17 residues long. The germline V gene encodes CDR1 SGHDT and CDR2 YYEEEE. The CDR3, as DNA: TGTGCCAGCAGCTTGGAACCAGGGTCTGGGTACCAAGAGACCCAGTACTTC. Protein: CASSLEPGSGYQETQYF.

CDR3 protein: CASGLAGVVYEQYF. CDR3 in DNA: TGTGCCAGCGGACTAGCGGGAGTGGTTTACGAGCAGTACTTC. J is TRBJ2-7 and V is TRBV6-6, with 13 bases identical to TRBD2. V was pared by 8 bases and J by 4 bases, with 5 bases of the junction left unmatched. Per germline, CDR1 MNHNY and CDR2 SVGAGI (reference sequence). The CDR3 has 14 amino acids.

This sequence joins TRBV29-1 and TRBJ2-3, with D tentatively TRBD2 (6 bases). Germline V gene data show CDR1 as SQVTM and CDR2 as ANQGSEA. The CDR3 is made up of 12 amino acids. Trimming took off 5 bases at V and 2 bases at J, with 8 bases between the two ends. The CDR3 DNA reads TGCAGCGTTCGGCGGGACACAGATACGCAGTATTTT. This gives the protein CSVRRDTDTQYF.

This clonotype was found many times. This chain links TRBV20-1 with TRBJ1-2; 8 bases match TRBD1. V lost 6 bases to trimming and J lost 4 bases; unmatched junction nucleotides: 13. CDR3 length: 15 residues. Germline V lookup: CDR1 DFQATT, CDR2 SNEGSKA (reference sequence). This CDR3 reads CSAQYGQGGGYGYTF. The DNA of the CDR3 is TGCAGTGCCCAGTACGGACAGGGAGGTGGCTATGGCTACACCTTC.

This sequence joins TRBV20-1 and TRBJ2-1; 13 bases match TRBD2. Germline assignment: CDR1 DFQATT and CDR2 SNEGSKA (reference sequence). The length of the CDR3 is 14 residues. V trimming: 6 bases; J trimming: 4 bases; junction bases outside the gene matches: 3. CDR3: CSALAGGPYNEQFF. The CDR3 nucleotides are TGCAGTGCACTAGCGGGAGGGCCTTACAATGAGCAGTTCTTC.

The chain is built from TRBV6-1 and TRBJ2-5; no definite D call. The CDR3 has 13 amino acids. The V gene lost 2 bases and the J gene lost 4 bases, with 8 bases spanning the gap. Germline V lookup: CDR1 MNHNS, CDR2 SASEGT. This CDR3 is CASSELGIETQYF. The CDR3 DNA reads TGTGCCAGCAGTGAACTGGGGATAGAGACCCAGTACTTC.

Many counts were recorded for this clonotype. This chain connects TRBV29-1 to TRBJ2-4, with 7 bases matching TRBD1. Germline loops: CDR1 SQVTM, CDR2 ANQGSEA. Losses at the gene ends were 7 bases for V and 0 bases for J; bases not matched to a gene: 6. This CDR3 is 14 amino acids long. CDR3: CSAKQGLAKNIQYF. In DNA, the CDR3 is TGCAGCGCAAAACAGGGGCTAGCCAAAAACATTCAGTACTTC. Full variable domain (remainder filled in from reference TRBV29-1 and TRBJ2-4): SAVISQKPSRDICQRGTSLTIQCQVDSQVTMMFWYRQQPGQSLTLIATANQGSEATYESGFVIDKFPISRPNLTFSTLTVSNMSPEDSSIYLCSAKQGLAKNIQYFGAGTRLSVL.

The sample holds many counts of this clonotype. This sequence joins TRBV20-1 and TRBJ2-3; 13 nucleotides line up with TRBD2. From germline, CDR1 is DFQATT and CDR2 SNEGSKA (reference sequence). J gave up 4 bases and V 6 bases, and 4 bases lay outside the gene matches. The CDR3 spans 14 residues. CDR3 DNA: TGCAGTGCCGACGGACTAGCGGGAGCAGATACGCAGTATTTT. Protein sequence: CSADGLAGADTQYF.

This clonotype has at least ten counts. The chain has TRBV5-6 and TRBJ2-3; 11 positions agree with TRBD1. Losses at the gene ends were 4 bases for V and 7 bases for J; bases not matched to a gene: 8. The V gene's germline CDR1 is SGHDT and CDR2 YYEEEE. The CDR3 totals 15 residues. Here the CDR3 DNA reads TGTGCCAGCAGCCACATGGGACAGGGGGGGAATACGCAGTATTTT. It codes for CASSHMGQGGNTQYF.

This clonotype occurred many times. Here the CDR3 reads CASSYGDTLGGTIYF. CDR3 coding DNA: TGTGCCAGCAGTTACGGGGACACTCTTGGAGGCACCATATATTTT. The chain couples TRBV6-5 to TRBJ1-3; D possibly corresponds to TRBD1 (6 bases). Germline assignment: CDR1 MNHEY and CDR2 SVGAGI. V lost 2 bases and J lost 9, with 17 bases in between. CDR3 length: 15 residues.

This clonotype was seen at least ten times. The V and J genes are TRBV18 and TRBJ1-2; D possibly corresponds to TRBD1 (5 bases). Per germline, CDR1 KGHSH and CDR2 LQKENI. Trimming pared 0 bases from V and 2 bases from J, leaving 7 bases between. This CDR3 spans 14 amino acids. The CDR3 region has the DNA TGTGCCAGCTCACCACCAGCAGGGAACTATGGCTACACCTTC. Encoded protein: CASSPPAGNYGYTF.

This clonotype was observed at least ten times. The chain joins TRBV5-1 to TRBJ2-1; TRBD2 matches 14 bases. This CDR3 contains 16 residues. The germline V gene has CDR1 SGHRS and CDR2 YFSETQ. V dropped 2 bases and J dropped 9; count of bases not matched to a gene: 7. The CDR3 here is CASSLGTSGSNSEQFF. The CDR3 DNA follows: TGCGCCAGCAGCTTAGGGACTAGCGGGAGCAATAGTGAGCAGTTCTTC.

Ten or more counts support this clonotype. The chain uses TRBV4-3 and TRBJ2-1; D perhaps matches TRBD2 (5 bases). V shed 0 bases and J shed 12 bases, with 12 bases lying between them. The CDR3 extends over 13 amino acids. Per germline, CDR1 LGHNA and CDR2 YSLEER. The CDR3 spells CASSQDRLPLQFF. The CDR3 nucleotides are TGCGCCAGCAGCCAAGATCGACTACCTTTGCAGTTCTTC.

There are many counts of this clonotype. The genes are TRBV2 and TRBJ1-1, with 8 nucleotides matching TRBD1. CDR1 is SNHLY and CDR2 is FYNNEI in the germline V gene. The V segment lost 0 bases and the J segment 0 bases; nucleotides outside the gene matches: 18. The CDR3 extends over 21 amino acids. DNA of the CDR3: TGTGCCAGCAGTGAAGCGGGCGGGACAGGAGGTGCGGGCTATATGAACACTGAAGCTTTCTTT. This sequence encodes CASSEAGGTGGAGYMNTEAFF.

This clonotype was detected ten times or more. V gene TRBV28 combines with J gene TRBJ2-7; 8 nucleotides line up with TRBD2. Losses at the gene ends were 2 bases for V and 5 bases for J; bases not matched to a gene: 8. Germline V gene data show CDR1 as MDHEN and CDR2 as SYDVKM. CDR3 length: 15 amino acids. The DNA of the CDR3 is TGTGCCAGCAGTTTAGGCAGCGGGAGTGTCCACGAGCAGTACTTC. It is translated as CASSLGSGSVHEQYF.

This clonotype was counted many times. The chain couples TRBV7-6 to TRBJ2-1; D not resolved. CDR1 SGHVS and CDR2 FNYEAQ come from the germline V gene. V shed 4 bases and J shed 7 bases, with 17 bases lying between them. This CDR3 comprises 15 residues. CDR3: CASSSSAQLMNEQFF. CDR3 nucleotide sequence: TGTGCCAGCAGCTCTTCGGCCCAACTGATGAATGAGCAGTTCTTC.

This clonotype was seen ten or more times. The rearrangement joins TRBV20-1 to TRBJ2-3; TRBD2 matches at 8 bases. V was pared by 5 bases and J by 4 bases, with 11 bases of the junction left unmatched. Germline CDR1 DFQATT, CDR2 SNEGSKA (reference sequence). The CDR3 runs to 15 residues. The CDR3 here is CSAPRGAGDPDTQYF. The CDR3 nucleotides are TGCAGTGCTCCCCGCGGAGCGGGAGATCCAGATACGCAGTATTTT.